What follows are 20 T cell receptor beta chains derived from one specimen sequenced in a study of human CD4 T cells and Enterobacteriaceae. Data came from immunoSEQ multiplex PCR; TCRdb stores just in-frame clones and leaves some out. The sample holds some 30,000 clones, roughly 79% seen once. All CD4+ cells other than CD45RA+CCR7+CD95- naive cells were sorted as memory, over 98% pure. Source material: memory CD4+ T cells from blood. Every receptor here comes from a human donor in good health.

The chain is built from TRBV10-3 and TRBJ2-1; the D gene is possibly TRBD2 (6 bases). V was shortened by 10 bases and J by 7 bases, with 23 bases between the two germline ends. CDR3 length: 15 residues. Germline CDR1 is ENHRY and CDR2 is SYGVKD. The CDR3 DNA sequence: TGTGCCACCGGGAAGGATCGGGCTAGCGAGAATGAGCAGTTCTTC. Its protein is CATGKDRASENEQFF.

This clone was recorded only once. This chain links TRBV28 with TRBJ1-5; weak D call: TRBD1 (6 bases). There are 17 residues in the CDR3. The germline V gene encodes CDR1 MDHEN and CDR2 SYDVKM. Trimming left V 2 bases short and J 0 bases short, with 14 bases between. This CDR3 reads CASSLRFWTDSNQPQHF. The CDR3 nucleotides read TGTGCCAGCAGTTTACGATTCTGGACAGATAGCAATCAGCCCCAGCATTTT.

The V call is TRBV28, the J call TRBJ2-3; D gene ambiguous. V was pared by 8 bases and J by 1 base, with 13 bases between. Germline assignment: CDR1 MDHEN and CDR2 SYDVKM. This CDR3 comprises 14 residues. The CDR3, as DNA: TGTGCCAGCGGGCGGCTTATAGGCACAGATACGCAGTATTTT. It codes for CASGRLIGTDTQYF.

This clone has just a few counts. DNA of the CDR3: TGTGCCAGCAGCTCCCTAGGGACAGGGGACAATGAGCAGTTCTTC. Translating gives CASSSLGTGDNEQFF. The chain is built from TRBV11-1 and TRBJ2-1; TRBD1 aligns across 10 bases. Germline CDR1 and CDR2: SGHAT and FQDESV (reference sequence). Trimming took 4 bases from V and 5 from J; bases not matched to a gene: 5. The length of the CDR3 is 15 residues.

This clone was found a few times. This sequence joins TRBV7-6 and TRBJ1-4; 7 bases fit TRBD1. V dropped 4 bases and J dropped 4; count of bases not matched to a gene: 3. The V gene's germline CDR1 is SGHVS and CDR2 FNYEAQ. This CDR3 region has 14 residues. The CDR3 region has the DNA TGTGCCAGCAGCTCCGGGACAGATAATGAAAAACTGTTTTTT. Its protein is CASSSGTDNEKLFF.

V is TRBV10-3 and J is TRBJ2-2; D perhaps matches TRBD1 (6 bases). Germline V gene data show CDR1 as ENHRY and CDR2 as SYGVKD. There are 13 residues in the CDR3. V lost 11 bases, J lost 6 bases, and 16 bases lay in between. The CDR3 protein is CAVRAGEPGELFF. The CDR3 DNA follows: TGTGCCGTCCGGGCAGGGGAACCCGGGGAGCTGTTTTTT.

The rearrangement joins TRBV21-1 to TRBJ2-7; the table's TRBD2 call for D was not verified on the DNA. TRBV21-1 is a pseudogene. CDR3 size: 13 residues. The CDR3 here is CASIRRSSYEQYF. The CDR3 DNA reads TGTGCCAGCATTCGGAGAAGCTCCTACGAGCAGTACTTC.

The chain uses TRBV29-1 and TRBJ2-1, with D unclear. The CDR3 runs to 11 residues. CDR1 SQVTM and CDR2 ANQGSEA come from the germline V gene. Trimming left V 8 bases short and J 5 bases short, with 10 bases between. The CDR3 sequence is CSLGWDNEQFF. The CDR3 DNA is TGCAGCCTCGGGTGGGACAATGAGCAGTTCTTC.

The V gene is TRBV5-1, the J gene TRBJ1-4; D gene ambiguous. The CDR3 loop spans 13 amino acids. Trimming stripped 2 bases from V and 8 bases from J, with 10 bases between. The germline V gene has CDR1 SGHRS and CDR2 YFSETQ. The CDR3 DNA reads TGCGCCAGCAGCTTTTCGAGTGAGGAAAAACTGTTTTTT. It is translated as CASSFSSEEKLFF.

The chain is built from TRBV12-5 and TRBJ2-2; 10 bases fit TRBD2. Germline CDR1 reads LGHNT; CDR2 reads FRNRAP. The trim removed 6 bases at V and 4 bases at J, leaving 8 bases unmatched. This CDR3 contains 16 residues. The CDR3 DNA reads as TGTGCTAGTGGAAACACCCTAGCGGGAGTCACCGGGGAGCTGTTTTTT. Residues: CASGNTLAGVTGELFF.

The CDR3 coding sequence is TGTGCCAGCAGTGGGGGAAACACCGGGGAGCTGTTTTTT. Translating it yields CASSGGNTGELFF. The chain employs TRBV6-4 and TRBJ2-2; unclear D gene. Looked up from germline, CDR1 is MRHNA and CDR2 is SNTAGT. This CDR3 has 13 amino acids. V lost 4 bases and J lost 2, with 5 bases in between.

The chain is built from TRBV5-4 and TRBJ2-3, with 9 bases identical to TRBD1. V lost 3 bases, J lost 4 bases, and 9 bases stayed unmatched. The CDR3 runs to 16 residues. The germline V gene encodes CDR1 SGHNT and CDR2 YYREEE (reference sequence). The CDR3 is CASSWRIQGAADTQYF. In nucleotides, the CDR3 is TGTGCCAGCAGCTGGCGGATACAGGGGGCGGCAGATACGCAGTATTTT.

Only one count was recorded for this clone. The rearrangement uses TRBV21-1 and TRBJ2-7; the table calls TRBD2, which could not be checked here. TRBV21-1 is marked as a pseudogene. There are 14 residues in the CDR3. CDR3 bases: TGTGCCAGCACCCACACCGGGAATACCTACGAGCAGTACTTC. Amino acids: CASTHTGNTYEQYF.

This chain links TRBV5-1 with TRBJ2-1; TRBD2 matches at 11 bases. Trimming removed 2 bases from V and 6 bases from J; junction bases left unmatched: 4. The germline CDR1 and CDR2 sequences are SGHRS and YFSETQ. The CDR3 consists of 15 residues. This chain's CDR3 is CASSFSGRAGNEQFF. CDR3 nucleotide sequence: TGCGCCAGCAGCTTTAGCGGGAGGGCCGGCAATGAGCAGTTCTTC.

V and J are TRBV18 and TRBJ2-3; TRBD1 agrees at 8 bases. V gave up 3 bases and J gave up 6 bases; unmatched junction bases: 8. The germline V gene has CDR1 KGHSH and CDR2 LQKENI. This CDR3 region has 15 residues. The CDR3 bases are TGTGCCAGCTCACCGTCGGGACAGGCCGCTGATACGCAGTATTTT. Protein product: CASSPSGQAADTQYF.

This chain links TRBV7-3 with TRBJ2-1, with 7 bases that match TRBD2. V was clipped by 1 base and J by 8 bases; unmatched bases: 5. The CDR3 runs 14 residues. The germline gives CDR1 SGHTA, CDR2 FQGTGA. CDR3 residues: CASSLNGGGDEQFF. DNA for the CDR3: TGTGCCAGCAGCTTAAACGGCGGGGGAGATGAGCAGTTCTTC.

The genes are TRBV28 and TRBJ1-5, with 7 bases lining up with TRBD1. The germline V gene encodes CDR1 MDHEN and CDR2 SYDVKM. The CDR3 runs to 16 residues. The ends lost 6 bases at V and 0 bases at J; junction bases unmatched: 8. The CDR3 DNA reads as TGTGCCAGCAGGACCGGGACAGATTATAGCAATCAGCCCCAGCATTTT. Its translation: CASRTGTDYSNQPQHF.

The chain joins TRBV19 to TRBJ1-5; D is possibly TRBD1 (6 bases). This CDR3 contains 18 residues. Deletions cut 3 bases from V and 0 bases from J, with 18 bases between. Germline CDR1 is LNHDA and CDR2 is SQIVND (reference sequence). The CDR3 reads CASSINRARGDSNQPQHF. For the CDR3, the DNA is TGTGCCAGTAGTATCAACAGGGCCCGCGGGGATAGCAATCAGCCCCAGCATTTT.

This chain connects TRBV6-5 to TRBJ1-2, with D possibly TRBD1 on 6 matching bases. Per the germline V gene, CDR1 is MNHEY and CDR2 is SVGAGI. CDR3 length equals 13 residues. Trimming removed 5 bases from V and 8 bases from J, with 15 bases in between. The CDR3 is CASSEWGLGGYTF. CDR3 DNA: TGTGCCAGCAGTGAATGGGGGCTCGGGGGCTACACCTTC.

In this sample, this clone turned up once. The chain employs TRBV4-2 and TRBJ2-1; 14 bases are shared with TRBD2. The CDR3 is 18 amino acids. V trimming: 1 base; J trimming: 7 bases; junction bases outside the gene matches: 9. The V gene's germline CDR1 is LGHNA and CDR2 YNFKEQ. The CDR3: CASSQAPGTSGSKNEQFF. CDR3 nucleotide sequence: TGTGCCAGCAGCCAAGCTCCCGGGACTAGCGGGAGTAAGAATGAGCAGTTCTTC.